A selection of T cell receptor beta chains follows, all from one sample in a study of blood T cells in healthy people across ages. From the 5' RACE reads, TCRdb called clonotypes with MiXCR, one entry per CDR3 protein. Counted here are roughly 1.5 million distinct CDR3 sequences, roughly 43% occurring once; the ten biggest clones make up more than 4%. The sequenced sample was blood. Source of these receptors: a woman aged 18-29 years in good health. Each CDR3 is given with its conserved first and last residue. The order of the fields is V gene, J gene, clone size, D gene, CDR3 protein, CDR3 DNA. A D gene is named only where the DNA matches it firmly. The size entry is marked missing in some rows and otherwise reads once, few, many or a size class.

V: TRBV11-3; J: TRBJ2-7; size: NA; D: NA; CDR3: CASSPRAEFYNEQYF; DNA: TGTGCCAGCAGCCCCAGGGCGGAGTTCTACAATGAGCAGTACTTC
V: TRBV10-3; J: TRBJ1-5; size: few; D: NA; CDR3: CAISDGNQPQHF; DNA: TGTGCCATCAGTGATGGCAATCAGCCCCAGCATTTT
V: TRBV6-1; J: TRBJ1-1; size: NA; D: NA; CDR3: CASTFGLPLEAFF; DNA: TGTGCCAGCACCTTCGGACTCCCACTTGAAGCTTTCTTT
V: TRBV9; J: TRBJ1-6; size: NA; D: TRBD1; CDR3: CASTRTGGFDSPLHF; DNA: TGTGCCAGCACCCGGACAGGGGGCTTCGATTCACCCCTCCACTTT
V: TRBV29-1; J: TRBJ2-7; size: few; D: NA; CDR3: CSVRPGSSYEQYF; DNA: TGCAGCGTTCGGCCAGGTTCTTCCTACGAGCAGTACTTC
V: TRBV4-1; J: TRBJ2-7; size: NA; D: NA; CDR3: CASSQWQSNYEQYF; DNA: TGCGCCAGCAGCCAATGGCAAAGTAATTACGAGCAGTACTTC
V: TRBV6-2/TRBV6-3; J: TRBJ2-1; size: NA; D: TRBD2; CDR3: CASSPGLGGEQFF; DNA: TGTGCCAGCTCGCCGGGACTGGGGGGGGAGCAGTTCTTC
V: TRBV7-6; J: TRBJ2-6; size: once; D: NA; CDR3: CASSLGQGHAGANVLTF; DNA: TGTGCCAGCAGCTTAGGGCAGGGTCACGCTGGGGCCAACGTCCTGACTTTC
V: TRBV27; J: TRBJ2-3; size: few; D: TRBD2; CDR3: CASSQYARGIHTQYF; DNA: TGTGCCAGCAGTCAGTATGCGCGGGGGATACATACGCAGTATTTT
V: TRBV4-1; J: TRBJ1-4; size: NA; D: TRBD1; CDR3: CASSQGRGVRGLGEKLFF; DNA: TGCGCCAGCAGCCAAGGAAGGGGTGTGAGGGGGCTGGGTGAAAAACTGTTTTTT
V: TRBV27; J: TRBJ1-2; size: NA; D: NA; CDR3: CASSSRDTRRGGYTF; DNA: TGTGCCAGCAGTTCCCGGGACACAAGAAGGGGTGGCTACACCTTC
V: TRBV12-3/TRBV12-4; J: TRBJ2-5; size: NA; D: NA; CDR3: CVSSLHGYNEQYF; DNA: TGTGTCAGCAGCCTACACGGTTACAATGAGCAGTACTTC
V: TRBV21-1; J: TRBJ2-5; size: NA; D: NA; CDR3: CASSKWDRFQETQYF; DNA: TGTGCCAGCAGCAAATGGGACAGGTTCCAAGAGACCCAGTACTTC
V: TRBV20-1; J: TRBJ1-5; size: NA; D: NA; CDR3: CSAWTPSNQPQHF; DNA: TGCAGTGCTTGGACACCAAGCAATCAGCCCCAGCATTTT
V: TRBV20-1; J: TRBJ2-1; size: once; D: TRBD2; CDR3: CSAKRIAGAYNEQFF; DNA: TGCAGTGCTAAGAGGATAGCGGGAGCCTACAATGAGCAGTTCTTC
V: TRBV20-1; J: TRBJ2-1; size: NA; D: TRBD2; CDR3: CSAPRLAGDHEQFF; DNA: TGCAGTGCTCCCCGACTAGCGGGAGACCATGAGCAGTTCTTC
V: TRBV20-1; J: TRBJ2-3; size: NA; D: TRBD2; CDR3: CSARDWGLVNPDAQYF; DNA: TGCAGTGCTAGAGATTGGGGACTAGTAAACCCTGATGCGCAGTATTTT
V: TRBV9; J: TRBJ2-4; size: NA; D: TRBD1; CDR3: CASSKGQGNIQYF; DNA: TGTGCCAGCAGCAAGGGACAGGGGAACATTCAGTACTTC
V: TRBV5-1; J: TRBJ2-3; size: few; D: TRBD2; CDR3: CASSEALAGSTDTQYF; DNA: TGCGCCAGCAGCGAGGCACTAGCGGGGAGCACAGATACGCAGTATTTT
V: TRBV29-1; J: TRBJ1-2; size: few; D: NA; CDR3: CSVQRGLDGYTF; DNA: TGCAGCGTCCAGCGGGGGCTGGATGGCTACACCTTC
V: TRBV27; J: TRBJ2-3; size: NA; D: NA; CDR3: CASSGWDSTDTQYF; DNA: TGTGCCAGCAGTGGGTGGGACAGCACAGATACGCAGTATTTT
V: TRBV20-1; J: TRBJ2-5; size: few; D: TRBD1; CDR3: CSALTGVETQYF; DNA: TGCAGTGCCCTCACAGGGGTAGAGACCCAGTACTTC
V: TRBV7-2; J: TRBJ1-2; size: NA; D: TRBD1; CDR3: CASSTGQGAGYTF; DNA: TGTGCCAGCAGCACCGGACAGGGGGCCGGCTACACCTTC
V: TRBV7-3; J: TRBJ2-1; size: NA; D: NA; CDR3: CASSSEGVEQFF; DNA: TGTGCCAGCAGCTCCGAAGGGGTTGAGCAGTTCTTC
V: TRBV12-3/TRBV12-4; J: TRBJ2-7; size: few; D: TRBD1; CDR3: CASTPGLGQAYEQYF; DNA: TGTGCCAGCACCCCAGGGTTAGGACAGGCCTACGAGCAGTACTTC
V: TRBV3-1; J: TRBJ2-5; size: NA; D: NA; CDR3: CASSRDTRSQYF; DNA: TGTGCCAGCAGCCGAGATACTAGGTCGCAGTACTTC
V: TRBV18; J: TRBJ2-5; size: NA; D: TRBD2; CDR3: CASSSWTSGVYQETQYF; DNA: TGTGCCAGCTCATCTTGGACTAGCGGGGTATACCAAGAGACCCAGTACTTC
V: TRBV20-1; J: TRBJ2-1; size: few; D: TRBD2; CDR3: CSARDRLAGVSEQFF; DNA: TGCAGTGCTAGAGATCGACTAGCGGGAGTCTCTGAGCAGTTCTTC
V: TRBV20-1; J: TRBJ1-5; size: NA; D: NA; CDR3: CSANYTDICNQPQHF; DNA: TGCAGTGCTAACTATACCGACATCTGCAATCAGCCCCAGCATTTT
V: TRBV20-1; J: TRBJ2-7; size: few; D: TRBD1; CDR3: CSAATGGYEQYF; DNA: TGCAGTGCCGCGACAGGGGGCTACGAGCAGTACTTC
V: TRBV27; J: TRBJ2-5; size: NA; D: NA; CDR3: CASSLALERQETQYF; DNA: TGTGCCAGCAGTTTAGCCCTCGAGAGGCAAGAGACCCAGTACTTC
V: TRBV2; J: TRBJ1-1; size: few; D: NA; CDR3: CASRSDGNTEAFF; DNA: TGTGCCAGCAGATCGGACGGAAACACTGAAGCTTTCTTT
V: TRBV4-1; J: TRBJ2-7; size: NA; D: NA; CDR3: CASSQGAGTYYEQYF; DNA: TGCGCCAGCAGCCAAGGGGCGGGAACATATTACGAGCAGTACTTC
V: TRBV2; J: TRBJ1-2; size: NA; D: NA; CDR3: CASSGYPSRGYTF; DNA: TGTGCCAGCAGTGGGTATCCATCTAGGGGCTACACCTTC
V: TRBV5-6; J: TRBJ2-2; size: few; D: NA; CDR3: CASSLLGGRGTGELFF; DNA: TGTGCCAGCAGCTTGCTTGGGGGGCGCGGCACCGGGGAGCTGTTTTTT
V: TRBV28; J: TRBJ2-7; size: NA; D: TRBD1; CDR3: CASSYDRGSSYEQYF; DNA: TGTGCCAGCAGTTACGACAGGGGAAGTTCCTACGAGCAGTACTTC
V: TRBV12-3/TRBV12-4; J: TRBJ1-1; size: many; D: NA; CDR3: CASSRRGGASPNTEAFF; DNA: TGTGCCAGCAGCCGACGAGGTGGGGCTTCCCCGAACACTGAAGCTTTCTTT
V: TRBV14; J: TRBJ2-7; size: NA; D: TRBD1; CDR3: CASSLSRGTGAEQYF; DNA: TGTGCCAGCAGCCTAAGTAGGGGGACAGGGGCCGAGCAGTACTTC
V: TRBV3-1; J: TRBJ1-4; size: NA; D: NA; CDR3: CASSQQPSTNEKLFF; DNA: TGTGCCAGCAGCCAACAGCCGTCAACTAATGAAAAACTGTTTTTT
V: TRBV7-2; J: TRBJ2-2; size: NA; D: NA; CDR3: CASSLSWTPNTGELFF; DNA: TGTGCCAGCAGCTTAAGTTGGACACCGAACACCGGGGAGCTGTTTTTT
V: TRBV25-1; J: TRBJ2-5; size: few; D: NA; CDR3: CASRRAGETQYF; DNA: TGTGCCAGCCGGAGGGCAGGGGAGACCCAGTACTTC
V: TRBV6-2/TRBV6-3; J: TRBJ2-5; size: NA; D: TRBD2; CDR3: CASSYSASGSADEQYF; DNA: TGTGCCAGCAGTTACTCTGCTAGCGGGAGTGCGGATGAGCAGTACTTC
V: TRBV6-6; J: TRBJ1-2; size: few; D: NA; CDR3: CASGGIGEGYTF; DNA: TGTGCCAGCGGGGGGATCGGAGAAGGCTACACCTTC
V: TRBV4-3; J: TRBJ1-4; size: NA; D: NA; CDR3: CASSQDAFQVQREKLFF; DNA: TGCGCCAGCAGCCAAGATGCTTTTCAGGTCCAACGTGAAAAACTGTTTTTT
V: TRBV6-5; J: TRBJ2-1; size: NA; D: TRBD1; CDR3: CASSYSSGGSYEQFF; DNA: TGTGCCAGCAGTTACTCTTCAGGGGGCTCCTACGAGCAGTTCTTC
V: TRBV20-1; J: TRBJ2-1; size: NA; D: TRBD2; CDR3: CSARRSGIVSWNEQFF; DNA: TGCAGTGCTAGACGGAGCGGGATAGTCTCGTGGAATGAGCAGTTTTTC
V: TRBV20-1; J: TRBJ2-5; size: few; D: NA; CDR3: CSASNPGRGTQYF; DNA: TGCAGTGCTAGTAATCCAGGGCGAGGGACCCAGTACTTC
V: TRBV12-3/TRBV12-4; J: TRBJ2-5; size: NA; D: NA; CDR3: CASSLGTFMETQYF; DNA: TGTGCCAGCAGTTTAGGGACATTTATGGAGACCCAGTACTTC
V: TRBV5-1; J: TRBJ2-7; size: NA; D: TRBD1; CDR3: CASSVGQGADEQYF; DNA: TGCGCCAGCAGCGTTGGACAGGGTGCGGATGAGCAGTACTTC
V: TRBV7-2; J: TRBJ1-3; size: NA; D: NA; CDR3: CASSVGGRGNTIYF; DNA: TGTGCCAGCAGCGTAGGGGGGCGCGGAAACACCATATATTTT
V: TRBV15; J: TRBJ1-4; size: few; D: NA; CDR3: CATSKTGANEKLFF; DNA: TGTGCCACCAGCAAGACGGGAGCTAATGAAAAACTGTTTTTT
V: TRBV12-3/TRBV12-4; J: TRBJ1-1; size: few; D: NA; CDR3: CASRAVKLGAEAFF; DNA: TGTGCCAGCAGGGCTGTCAAGTTGGGGGCTGAAGCTTTCTTT
V: TRBV12-3/TRBV12-4; J: TRBJ1-5; size: NA; D: NA; CDR3: CASSWTPSNQPQHF; DNA: TGTGCCAGCAGTTGGACACCTAGCAATCAGCCCCAGCATTTT
V: TRBV5-1; J: TRBJ2-7; size: few; D: NA; CDR3: CASSSGGVYSYEQYF; DNA: TGCGCCAGCAGCTCTGGGGGAGTTTACTCCTACGAGCAGTACTTC
V: TRBV29-1; J: TRBJ1-2; size: NA; D: NA; CDR3: CSVGRGAIGYTF; DNA: TGCAGCGTTGGGCGGGGGGCGATTGGCTACACCTTC
V: TRBV18; J: TRBJ1-1; size: NA; D: NA; CDR3: CASSPDILSNTEAFF; DNA: TGTGCCAGCTCACCAGACATCTTATCTAACACTGAAGCTTTCTTT
V: TRBV18; J: TRBJ2-5; size: NA; D: NA; CDR3: CASSPSASTGETQYF; DNA: TGTGCCAGCTCACCTTCTGCGAGTACCGGAGAGACCCAGTACTTC
V: TRBV13; J: TRBJ2-7; size: NA; D: NA; CDR3: CASSVGQPDEQYF; DNA: TGTGCCAGCAGCGTTGGACAGCCCGACGAGCAGTACTTC